Shown below are 8 T cell receptor beta chains from a single sample sequenced in a study of blood T cell repertoires in COVID-19. Profiling relied on immunoSEQ multiplex PCR, and the TCRdb table lists in-frame clones only, not all of them. The top ten clones hold 7.5% to 8.5% of a sample with about 55,000 clones, roughly 90% of them seen once. Sequencing was carried out using peripheral blood. These receptor sequences come from a man in his fifties or sixties with active COVID-19.

The chain couples TRBV27 to TRBJ2-2; a weak D match, TRBD1 (6 bases). Trimming stripped 2 bases from V and 4 bases from J, with 14 bases between. CDR3 length: 16 amino acids. The germline V gene encodes CDR1 MNHEY and CDR2 SMNVEV (reference sequence). The CDR3 nucleotides read TGTGCCAGCAGTTTAAAGCCACAGGGTCTCACCGGGGAGCTGTTTTTT. It specifies CASSLKPQGLTGELFF.

This chain connects TRBV9 to TRBJ2-2; D is unresolved. This CDR3 spans 14 amino acids. Germline V gene sequence: CDR1 SGDLS, CDR2 YYNGEE. The V gene lost 0 bases and the J gene lost 1 base, with 4 bases spanning the gap. CDR3: CASSVAVNTGELFF. The CDR3 DNA is TGTGCCAGCAGCGTAGCCGTGAACACCGGGGAGCTGTTTTTT.

This clone turned up a few times. The chain recombines TRBV6-1 with TRBJ2-7, with D tentatively TRBD1 (5 bases). This CDR3 spans 15 amino acids. Per germline, CDR1 MNHNS and CDR2 SASEGT. Trimming took off 3 bases at V and 0 bases at J, with 12 bases between the two ends. In DNA, the CDR3 is TGTGCCAGCAGTGAGGGGCTGGCCAGCTCCTACGAGCAGTACTTC. Protein sequence: CASSEGLASSYEQYF.

The chain recombines TRBV28 with TRBJ1-6; D perhaps matches TRBD1 (6 bases). Germline V gene sequence: CDR1 MDHEN, CDR2 SYDVKM. The V end was cut by 5 bases, the J end by 11 bases, with 10 bases between. This CDR3 region has 12 residues. CDR3 region: CASSRGSPPLHF. Here the CDR3 DNA reads TGTGCCAGCAGTAGGGGGTCGCCACCCCTCCACTTT.

The J gene is TRBJ1-4, the V gene TRBV18; D is possibly TRBD1 (6 bases). V gave up 2 bases and J gave up 0 bases, with 16 bases separating them. CDR1 and CDR2 (germline): KGHSH, LQKENI. CDR3 size: 18 residues. The chain's CDR3 is CASSPTGQSIATNEKLFF. For the CDR3, the DNA is TGTGCCAGCTCACCAACTGGACAGTCCATAGCAACTAATGAAAAACTGTTTTTT.

In DNA, the CDR3 is TGTGCCAGCAGCATACAGGGTGTAGGGCTTGGCTACACCTTC. Protein: CASSIQGVGLGYTF. The chain carries TRBV7-8 and TRBJ1-2; possible D gene TRBD1, 6 bases. Germline lookup yields CDR1 SGHVS and CDR2 FQNEAQ. V lost 5 bases, J lost 7 bases, and 17 bases lay in between. This CDR3 has 14 residues.

This sequence joins TRBV28 and TRBJ2-3; 9 bases fit TRBD2. Germline CDR1 is MDHEN and CDR2 is SYDVKM. Trimming at V came to 11 bases and at J to 5 bases, leaving 14 bases not matched to a gene. The CDR3 spans 15 residues. CDR3 DNA: TGTGCCCGCCGCGGCGGGGGGGGAGGAGAAGATACGCAGTATTTT. This translates into CARRGGGGGEDTQYF.

The V gene is TRBV27, the J gene TRBJ1-1; D not certain. The V gene's germline CDR1 is MNHEY and CDR2 SMNVEV (reference sequence). Deletions cut 6 bases from V and 1 base from J, with 9 bases between. The CDR3 totals 13 residues. The DNA for the CDR3 is TGTGCCAGCAGGCCCCGGGGGAACACTGAAGCTTTCTTT. The encoded protein is CASRPRGNTEAFF.